This T cell receptor beta chain was documented in a study of blood T cell repertoires in COVID-19. Study-wide background: Researchers got acute and convalescent COVID-19 samples from the United States, Italy and Spain. T cells, B-cell-depleted T cells, or PBMCs provided the cDNA or gDNA that served as material.

Allocation to cohorts depended on clinical history reported by the participants. V was shortened by 3 bases and J by 6 bases, with 14 bases between the two germline ends. The CDR3 consists of 15 residues. Germline V gene lookup returns CDR1 LGHDT and CDR2 YNNKEL (reference sequence). The data were produced by immunoSEQ multiplex PCR, yet TCRdb's version contains in-frame clones alone and is incomplete. The profile shows a few hundred thousand clones, around nine tenths of them singletons. Source material: PBMCs or T cells enriched from blood (not recorded which). The chain combines TRBV3-1 (or the pseudogene TRBV3-2) with TRBJ1-4; D perhaps matches TRBD1 (5 bases). The receptor was derived from a woman between 40 and 50 years old who had recovered from COVID-19. The CDR3 loop reads CASSHRGTEDEKLFF. CDR3 in DNA: TGTGCCAGCAGCCATCGCGGGACGGAAGATGAAAAACTGTTTTTT.